Listed here is a single T cell receptor (beta chain). The source of the sample is a study of blood T cell repertoires in COVID-19. Background on the study: The United States, Italy and Spain were the sources of the acute and convalescent COVID-19 samples. Nucleic acid was either cDNA or gDNA, and it came from T cells, B-cell-depleted T cells, or PBMCs.

Assay used: immunoSEQ multiplex PCR; TCRdb lists only in-frame clones, some missing. Of about 110,000 clones listed, approximately 83% are singletons. The receptor was isolated from a woman aged 70-85 years with acute or convalescent COVID-19. Input material: peripheral blood.

CDR3 DNA: TGTGCCAGCAGCCAAGTTGAGGGGAACACTGAAGCTTTCTTT. The encoded protein is CASSQVEGNTEAFF. V gene TRBV3-1 (or the pseudogene TRBV3-2) combines with J gene TRBJ1-1; D is undetermined. Trimming shortened V by 1 base and J by 1 base, and 7 bases separated the two germline ends. CDR1 LGHDT and CDR2 YNNKEL come from the germline V gene (reference sequence). The CDR3 is 14 residues long.